One and the same sample provided the 30 T cell receptor beta chains below, sequenced in a study of CD8 T cells in ankylosing spondylitis. General study results and limits: Characteristic of ankylosing spondylitis blood, it appeared, was a TCR beta motif comprising fewer than 10 highly homologous variants.

Their recognized antigens are unknown. TCRdb ran MiXCR on the 5' RACE reads and lists one entry per CDR3 protein. The sample yields more than 600,000 distinct CDR3 sequences, 19% seen once. Source material: blood, either unsorted or a sorted T cell fraction (not recorded which). The receptors were gathered from a male donor with ankylosing spondylitis.

The chain employs TRBV20-1 and TRBJ2-1, with 10 bases matching TRBD2. This CDR3 is built from 14 residues. CDR1 is DFQATT and CDR2 is SNEGSKA in the germline V gene (reference sequence). V trimming: 5 bases; J trimming: 2 bases; junction bases outside the gene matches: 3. CDR3 sequence: CSAFLAGAYNEQFF. DNA for the CDR3: TGCAGTGCTTTCCTAGCGGGGGCCTACAATGAGCAGTTCTTC.

V is TRBV11-2 and J is TRBJ2-6; D is perhaps TRBD1 or TRBD2 (5 bases each). The CDR3 sequence is 16 residues long. From germline, CDR1 is SGHAT and CDR2 FQNNGV. Trimming removed 4 bases from V and 4 bases from J, with 14 bases in between. The CDR3 here is CASSSTEWDGANVLTF. In DNA form, the CDR3 reads TGTGCCAGCAGCTCCACGGAGTGGGACGGGGCCAACGTCCTGACTTTC.

This clonotype is a singleton in its sample. The chain links TRBV2 to TRBJ1-2, with D maybe TRBD1 (5 bases). V was clipped by 7 bases and J by 4 bases, with 16 bases between them. CDR3 size: 14 residues. Germline CDR1 and CDR2: SNHLY and FYNNEI. The CDR3 coding sequence is TGTGCCAGCACCTCCGGGACGGGACTCTATGGCTACACCTTC. It encodes CASTSGTGLYGYTF.

The chain has TRBV7-2 and TRBJ1-6; 9 bases align to TRBD1. The CDR3 contains 15 residues. Germline CDR1 is SGHTA and CDR2 is FQGNSA. The trim removed 3 bases at V and 5 bases at J, leaving 2 bases unmatched. CDR3 residues: CASSFGTGNNSPLHF. The CDR3, as DNA: TGTGCCAGCAGCTTTGGGACAGGGAATAATTCACCCCTCCACTTT.

The rearrangement links TRBV6-2 or TRBV6-3 to TRBJ1-5; no clear D gene. The CDR3 covers 16 residues. The germline V gene has CDR1 MNHEY and CDR2 SVGEGT. V was pared by 1 base and J by 0 bases, with 10 bases between. The CDR3 loop reads CASSYFPANSNQPQHF. In DNA, the CDR3 is TGTGCCAGCAGTTACTTCCCAGCGAATAGCAATCAGCCCCAGCATTTT.

This clonotype has just a few counts. V is TRBV7-2 and J is TRBJ2-6; D is unclear. The CDR3 length is 14 residues. Germline V CDR1 and CDR2: SGHTA, FQGNSA. V was pared by 4 bases and J by 2 bases, with 6 bases between. The CDR3 bases are TGTGCCAGCAGCTATTACACTGGGGCCAACGTCCTGACTTTC. Translating gives CASSYYTGANVLTF.

J is TRBJ1-1 and V is TRBV20-1; possibly TRBD1 for D (5 bases). V shed 5 bases and J shed 1 base, with 8 bases lying between them. The CDR3 consists of 12 residues. Germline loops: CDR1 DFQATT, CDR2 SNEGSKA (reference sequence). CDR3 in amino acids: CSASGPNTEAFF. CDR3 nucleotide sequence: TGCAGTGCTTCGGGACCGAACACTGAAGCTTTCTTT.

The chain combines TRBV4-1 with TRBJ2-5, with 10 bases fitting TRBD1. The length of the CDR3 is 17 residues. Germline trimming cut 0 bases from V and 1 base from J; bases unmatched to any gene: 5. Per germline, CDR1 MGHRA and CDR2 YSYEKL. This CDR3 reads CASSQEPRTGGQETQYF. In nucleotides, the CDR3 is TGCGCCAGCAGCCAAGAGCCCCGGACAGGGGGCCAAGAGACCCAGTACTTC.

This clonotype was counted only a few times. The chain combines TRBV5-1 with TRBJ2-2; D call uncertain. V shed 3 bases and J shed 7 bases, with 7 bases lying between them. The CDR3 consists of 12 residues. CDR1 is SGHRS and CDR2 is YFSETQ in the germline V gene. CDR3 sequence: CASSYDGGELFF. CDR3 nucleotide sequence: TGCGCCAGCAGCTACGACGGCGGGGAGCTGTTTTTT.

This clonotype was observed once. The rearrangement links TRBV5-1 to TRBJ2-3; 8 bases agree with TRBD2. CDR1 is SGHRS and CDR2 is YFSETQ in the germline V gene. The V segment lost 2 bases and the J segment 6 bases; nucleotides outside the gene matches: 8. This CDR3 is built from 15 residues. CDR3 DNA: TGCGCCAGCAGCTTCGGGAGGGCCGTGATGGATACGCAGTATTTT. This gives the protein CASSFGRAVMDTQYF.

The V and J genes are TRBV2 and TRBJ2-7; 10 bases are shared with TRBD1. The CDR3 runs 13 residues. From germline, CDR1 is SNHLY and CDR2 FYNNEI. The junction had 5 bases not matched to a gene; V was cut back by 6 bases and J by 6 bases. CDR3 in DNA: TGTGCCAGCAGCATGGACAGGGGGAGCGAGCAGTACTTC. Translated: CASSMDRGSEQYF.

This clonotype has only a few counts. The chain combines TRBV28 with TRBJ2-7, with D uncertain. Germline CDR1 reads MDHEN; CDR2 reads SYDVKM. The CDR3 extends over 15 amino acids. Trimming shortened V by 5 bases and J by 3 bases, and 17 bases separated the two germline ends. CDR3 sequence: CASSRRRGNGYEQYF. The CDR3 DNA reads as TGTGCCAGCAGTCGACGACGCGGAAACGGCTACGAGCAGTACTTC.

This clonotype was seen many times. The chain recombines TRBV24-1 with TRBJ2-3; no clear D. The length of the CDR3 is 15 residues. The V end was cut by 9 bases, the J end by 6 bases, with 21 bases between. Per germline, CDR1 KGHDR and CDR2 SFDVKD. In DNA form, the CDR3 reads TGTGCCACCCCCATCATGAGTTCTTTCACGGATACGCAGTATTTT. Amino acids: CATPIMSSFTDTQYF.

The V gene is TRBV9, the J gene TRBJ2-1, with D unresolved. Germline CDR1 reads SGDLS; CDR2 reads YYNGEE. The CDR3 totals 16 residues. V shed 0 bases and J shed 0 bases, with 10 bases lying between them. The CDR3: CASSVAAAGSYNEQFF. The CDR3 DNA reads as TGTGCCAGCAGCGTAGCTGCTGCTGGCTCCTACAATGAGCAGTTCTTC.

The count of this clonotype is one. J is TRBJ2-7 and V is TRBV7-9; no clear D gene. Germline loops: CDR1 SEHNR, CDR2 FQNEAQ (reference sequence). Trimming removed 5 bases at V and 0 bases at J, with 14 bases between. The CDR3 has 15 residues. CDR3 in amino acids: CASSSSFGSSYEQYF. The DNA of the CDR3 is TGTGCCAGCAGCAGCAGTTTTGGCAGCTCCTACGAGCAGTACTTC.

This clonotype has more than one count but fewer than ten. The rearrangement links TRBV6-1 to TRBJ1-6; D is undetermined. Trimming removed 3 bases from V and 10 bases from J, with 7 bases in between. CDR1 is MNHNS, CDR2 SASEGT, per germline. This CDR3 is 12 amino acids long. CDR3 region: CASSDGRSPLHF. The CDR3 coding sequence is TGTGCCAGCAGTGATGGGCGGTCACCCCTCCACTTT.

The chain carries TRBV21-1 and TRBJ2-7; TRBD2, as called in the table, went unchecked against the DNA. TRBV21-1 corresponds to a pseudogene. CDR3 length: 18 residues. The CDR3 spells CASSKGLSVAGLPYEQYF. The CDR3 region has the DNA TGTGCCAGCAGCAAAGGTCTCTCGGTAGCGGGATTGCCGTACGAGCAGTACTTC.

The chain recombines TRBV4-2 with TRBJ2-1; possibly TRBD2 for D (7 bases). Germline V lookup: CDR1 LGHNA, CDR2 YNFKEQ. The germline V and J ends were trimmed by 3 bases and 6 bases, with 15 bases remaining between them. The CDR3 consists of 15 residues. CDR3 amino acids: CASSQRLGGGNEQFF. The DNA for the CDR3 is TGTGCCAGCAGCCAGCGACTAGGGGGGGGCAATGAGCAGTTCTTC.

This clonotype appeared a few times. The chain couples TRBV12-3 or TRBV12-4 to TRBJ2-1, with TRBD1 as a possible D gene (6 bases). Trimming removed 4 bases at V and 6 bases at J, with 13 bases between. This CDR3 spans 14 amino acids. The chain's CDR3 is CASSYTRGPNEQFF. The CDR3, as DNA: TGTGCCAGCAGTTATACCAGGGGCCCCAATGAGCAGTTCTTC.

The rearrangement links TRBV4-2 to TRBJ2-2; 8 nucleotides line up with TRBD2. V lost 1 base, J lost 1 base, and 2 bases stayed unmatched. Germline loops: CDR1 LGHNA, CDR2 YNFKEQ. CDR3 length: 16 residues. CDR3 sequence: CASSQVAGGNTGELFF. The CDR3 bases are TGTGCCAGCAGCCAAGTCGCGGGAGGGAACACCGGGGAGCTGTTTTTT.

The chain recombines TRBV7-9 with TRBJ2-1, with D possibly TRBD2 on 6 matching bases. V gave up 8 bases and J gave up 0 bases, with 14 bases separating them. The CDR3 loop spans 15 amino acids. In germline, CDR1 is SEHNR, CDR2 FQNEAQ (reference sequence). Here the CDR3 reads CASVLGGSSYNEQFF. CDR3 DNA: TGTGCCAGCGTCCTTGGGGGGAGCTCCTACAATGAGCAGTTCTTC. The complete variable domain, with remaining parts taken from reference TRBV7-9 and TRBJ2-1, reads DTGVSQNPRHKITKRGQNVTFRCDPISEHNRLYWYRQTLGQGPEFLTYFQNEAQLEKSRLLSDRFSAERPKGSFSTLEIQRTEQGDSAMYLCASVLGGSSYNEQFFGPGTRLTVL.

The chain joins TRBV7-9 to TRBJ1-2; 9 nucleotides line up with TRBD1. The CDR3 is made up of 17 amino acids. Unmatched junction bases numbered 10, after V lost 5 bases and J lost 0 bases. CDR1 is SEHNR, CDR2 FQNEAQ, per germline (reference sequence). This CDR3 is CASSIAGGQGTNYGYTF. The CDR3 DNA is TGTGCCAGCAGCATCGCGGGGGGACAGGGCACTAACTATGGCTACACCTTC.

The chain has TRBV7-3 and TRBJ2-3; 7 bases are shared with TRBD1. V lost 11 bases, J lost 1 base, and 9 bases stayed unmatched. CDR3 size: 14 residues. Germline-derived CDR1 and CDR2 are SGHTA and FQGTGA. This CDR3 reads CASAKGTGTDTQYF. CDR3 bases: TGTGCCTCAGCCAAGGGGACAGGCACAGATACGCAGTATTTT.

This clonotype came up a few times. This chain links TRBV3-1 with TRBJ2-1, with D perhaps TRBD2 (6 bases). The CDR3 runs 19 residues. Germline V gene sequence: CDR1 LGHDT, CDR2 YNNKEL (reference sequence). Trimming removed 4 bases at V and 5 bases at J, with 27 bases between. In DNA, the CDR3 is TGTGCCAGCAGCCCCCGGCCATTGTGGGGGAGGCCTTTCCACAATGAGCAGTTCTTC. It translates to CASSPRPLWGRPFHNEQFF.

This clonotype was counted between two and nine times. The chain couples TRBV25-1 to TRBJ2-1; D may be TRBD2 (6 bases). Trimming pared 4 bases from V and 5 bases from J, leaving 18 bases between. CDR3 size: 16 residues. CDR1 is MGHDK and CDR2 is SYGVNS in the germline V gene. The CDR3 protein is CASSAEAGTPNNEQFF. The CDR3 bases are TGTGCCAGCAGTGCGGAGGCCGGGACTCCCAACAATGAGCAGTTCTTC.

The chain uses TRBV6-1 and TRBJ1-1; TRBD1 matches 12 bases. The junction had 9 bases not matched to a gene; V was cut back by 3 bases and J by 4 bases. The germline V gene encodes CDR1 MNHNS and CDR2 SASEGT. The length of the CDR3 is 17 residues. The CDR3: CASSEWDRGRDSTEAFF. CDR3 sequence (DNA): TGTGCCAGCAGTGAGTGGGACAGGGGGCGCGATAGCACTGAAGCTTTCTTT.

This clonotype was detected a few times. The chain joins TRBV5-1 to TRBJ2-6, with unresolved D. The germline V gene has CDR1 SGHRS and CDR2 YFSETQ. Trimming removed 6 bases from V and 0 bases from J, with 10 bases in between. This CDR3 spans 15 amino acids. This CDR3 reads CASTGVPSGANVLTF. CDR3 sequence (DNA): TGCGCCAGCACTGGAGTCCCCTCTGGGGCCAACGTCCTGACTTTC.

The genes are TRBV20-1 and TRBJ1-6; D gene uncertain. CDR3 length: 15 amino acids. Trimming took 3 bases from V and 0 from J, leaving 9 bases between them. The germline gives CDR1 DFQATT, CDR2 SNEGSKA (reference sequence). CDR3 sequence (DNA): TGCAGTGCTAGGACCTTGAGCTCCTATAATTCACCCCTCCACTTT. Translated, it gives CSARTLSSYNSPLHF.

The chain couples TRBV12-3 or TRBV12-4 to TRBJ1-2, with 7 positions matching TRBD1. J gave up 4 bases and V 8 bases, and 7 bases lay outside the gene matches. The CDR3 covers 13 residues. CDR3 DNA sequence: TGTGCCAGCGTCAGGGGGTTAAGCTATGGCTACACCTTC. This sequence encodes CASVRGLSYGYTF.

The rearrangement links TRBV10-3 to TRBJ2-5; possible D gene TRBD2, 6 bases. Trimming left V 6 bases short and J 1 base short, with 12 bases between. In germline, CDR1 is ENHRY, CDR2 SYGVKD. The CDR3 has 14 amino acids. CDR3 amino acids: CAIRGTAAQETQYF. In DNA form, the CDR3 reads TGTGCCATCAGGGGGACTGCGGCCCAAGAGACCCAGTACTTC.